Given below is one T cell receptor beta chain in context. Its cognate antigen is unknown. TCRdb re-called the 5' RACE reads; one entry per CDR3 protein, DNA not given. The specimen's table records approximately 380,000 distinct CDR3 sequences. This record belongs to a study of T cells expressing NK-cell markers. Study in general: Researchers got TCR beta repertoires out of sorted CD3+CD56+NKG2C+, CD3+CD56+NKG2C- and CD3+CD56-NKG2C+ T cells. Seven HCMV-seropositive donors and one seronegative donor made up the eight sequenced donors.

Study-wide results and caveats: NKG2C+ dominant clonotype frequencies in about 6 donors were roughly 1.0-7.5% of CD8+ T cells. The CD3+CD56-NKG2C+ fraction of several donors was likewise dominated by these clonotypes.

Material: blood T cells: a sorted CD56 or NKG2C T cell subset, CD4+ or CD8+ T cells, or bulk PBMC T cells (not recorded which). The source is a man between 18 and 69 years old in good health.

The CDR3 loop is CSTLGGTTDTQYF. The rearrangement uses TRBV29-1 and TRBJ2-3; TCRdb names TRBD1, which stays unverified in the absence of DNA. The germline gives CDR1 SQVTM, CDR2 ANQGSEA. This CDR3 is built from 13 residues.